This T cell receptor (beta chain) was captured by sequencing in a study of cytomegalovirus exposure and HLA in healthy donors (dated by TCRdb to the late 2010s). Looking at the study overall: An earlier analysis of around 600 of the donors reported approximately 290 Gb of sequence data and some 120 million unique TCR beta sequences from roughly 180 million T cells. Using immunosequencing, the study profiled T cell repertoires from 500 to 800 subjects and related those repertoires to cytomegalovirus serostatus. An earlier analysis of roughly 580 of the donors used high-throughput TCR beta sequencing to judge whether each TCR beta V gene segment behaved as functional or pseudogenic. Donor age, sex, ethnicity and CMV serostatus were compiled alongside the repertoire data. Class I and class II HLA loci were covered by the typing at four-digit resolution. The study combined high-throughput TCR immunosequencing, statistical association of individual TCRs with disease status, and machine learning to predict cytomegalovirus infection status. Roughly 5 DR-DQ haplotypes were treated as single units for association and clustering because of strong linkage in the cohort. Among about 370 genotyped donors of the cohort, an average of about 240,000 unique TCR beta nucleotide sequences was sequenced per donor, of which about 19% were non-productive. Along with the approximately 650-subject first cohort, a separate validation cohort of over 90 different subjects was used. The number of typed donors differed by locus: about 620-640 for A, B, C, DRB1 and DQB1; roughly 510 for DQA1; 606 for DPA1; and around 450 for DPB1. The genetic ancestry cluster associated with self-reported Caucasian donors included 81% of the approximately 430 genotyped donors. All discovery cohort repertoires had been generated on a single sequencing platform. The study aimed to test whether cataloging public T cell receptors could reveal signatures of past pathogen exposure. The later analysis used no new phenotypic data to find candidate immune exposures, relying instead on TCR beta sequences and their occurrence across donors. In a later analysis, previously published TCR beta repertoires from 500 to 750 donors were re-analyzed and high-resolution HLA genotyping was added so that TCR occurrence patterns could be studied. A later genetic analysis used genome-wide SNP genotypes for about 65% of the 666 donors, treating that subset as a discovery cohort. Around 320 gigabases of sequencing data and 80 million or so unique TCR sequences were included in an early release covering roughly 700 HLA-typed donors. Summary of the overall study and its limitations: It was suggested by the authors that the approach could potentially be generalized to other disease states and immunological phenotypes. Because counts were too low, roughly 18 rarely observed V segments, including chromosome 9 orphons, were left out of the earlier analysis of approximately 500 of the donors. The cohort was sequenced for TCR beta chains only, and without alpha or paired-chain data the features that could be detected were limited. Strong co-occurrence of HLA alleles, especially DR and DQ, made assigning TCR associations to individual alleles difficult. A later genetic analysis reported fewer N-insertions in productive TCRs among donors in an Asian-associated ancestry cluster than the roughly 690-donor mean. While some public TCRs were present in many individuals, most TCR sequences turned up only very rarely across donors. An association between a missense DCLRE1C variant and V-gene and J-gene trimming of TCR beta chains was found in a later genetic analysis and replicated in an independent cohort. Most CMV-associated TCR beta chains appeared to be HLA-restricted in a later analysis, and the HLA associations seemed to be driven largely by CMV exposure. Three of the identified cytomegalovirus-associated TCR beta chains were confirmed in vitro to be specific for cytomegalovirus antigens. A total of 150 or so TCR beta chains were listed by the study as associated with cytomegalovirus. In a later analysis, the rate of TCR association differed among HLA loci, with DRB1 alleles having the most associated TCRs and HLA-C alleles having the fewest. An earlier analysis of around 500 of the donors showed that most TCR beta V segments appeared in productive rearrangements either about 90% or about 30% of the time, which broadly matched IMGT annotations. A later analysis found that HLA-associated TCR beta chains were more clonally expanded and had lower generation probabilities than equally common non-associated chains. Because HLA typing was missing for some donors at each locus, association tests included only the typed subset. The presence/absence analyses assumed that sequencing depth was roughly uniform across donors, and that assumption may not be true. A later analysis associated 15,000 to 20,000 TCR beta sequences with specific HLA alleles at a false discovery rate of 0.05. A cluster of highly shared sequence variants was judged likely to represent a technical artifact of the sequencing pipeline. A further reported finding was that TCR beta sequences accurately predicted the HLA-A and HLA-B alleles for most subjects in the first cohort. For the cohort, immune exposure information was limited to CMV serostatus. Some IMGT-functional V segments, including TRBV6-2 and TRBV6-3, could not be distinguished by the 87-base-pair reads and were therefore excluded. Several of the top co-occurrence clusters appeared to be linked to parvovirus B19, influenza, CMV and Epstein-Barr virus, according to a later analysis. The classifier was reported to diagnose cytomegalovirus status with high specificity and sensitivity in both the original cohort and the validation cohort. Linkage disequilibrium might explain the correlated functional status among segregating V segments, but an unknown experimental factor could not be excluded.

In total, roughly 670 healthy bone marrow donors made up the cohort. Cohort members were all nominally healthy when sampled, although unrecorded immune exposures were likely present. The donor tested CMV seronegative and was one of the 352 seronegative cohort members. A peripheral blood sample was provided by each donor, and peripheral blood mononuclear cells were used for TCR beta sequencing. Genomic DNA extraction from the blood cell samples was performed with the Qiagen DNeasy Blood Extraction Kit. Libraries were built with the immunoSEQ multiplex PCR assay. For the multiplex PCR, a mixture combining 60 forward primers for TCR Vbeta segments and 13 reverse primers for TCR Jbeta segments was used. The CDR3 region of rearranged TCR beta genes was amplified from genomic DNA with a multiplex PCR assay. The Illumina HiSeq System was used to sequence the amplified TCR beta libraries as 87-base-pair reads. Per the authors' processing: A later analysis tallied 80 million to 95 million unique TCR beta chains across the 700 or so repertoires, and approximately 11 million of those chains were shared by two or more donors. Raw reads were error-corrected and collapsed into unique sequences with a nearest-neighbor algorithm that merged closely related sequences to remove PCR and sequencing errors. Alignment of CDR3 sequences to IMGT reference sequences was used to assign V, D and J gene segments. For a sequence to be retained, a match of at least six nucleotides to both a V gene segment and a J gene segment was required. Rearrangements were called productive when the CDR3 lacked stop codons and stayed in frame with V and J; all others were non-productive. Following IMGT convention, CDR3 was defined as the stretch from the second conserved V-encoded cysteine to the conserved J-encoded phenylalanine. The earlier analysis of around 640 of the donors excluded sequences that lacked an unambiguous match to a single V gene segment. In an earlier analysis of several hundred of the donors, V segments were called functional above 56.7% productive rearrangements and were called segregating when the between-donor standard deviation exceeded 5%. A statistical classification framework was built to diagnose cytomegalovirus status from the catalog of TCR beta chain sequences. V and J gene assignment, in a later analysis, came from comparing TCR nucleotide sequences with IMGT/GENE-DB human TR gene sequences. Using the TCRdist pipeline, a later analysis assigned CDR3 sequences along with most-parsimonious VDJ recombination scenarios. A later analysis defined each TCR beta chain by its CDR3 amino acid sequence plus V-gene family, and excluded reads lacking a unique V-gene family. To address suspected cross-contamination and a sequencing artifact, a later analysis removed a few hundred highly shared, low-generation-probability nucleotide sequences. In a later analysis, a clonal expansion index was calculated for each public chain from normalized within-repertoire ranks of inferred template counts. Generation probabilities in a later analysis came from a VDJ recombination model fitted to out-of-frame rearrangements, and those results were checked against IGoR. In a later analysis, TCR-TCR, TCR-HLA and TCR-CMV co-occurrence was scored with hypergeometric tests, and a repertoire-size bias correction was applied to TCR pairs. To estimate false discovery rates, a later analysis permuted the HLA or CMV assignments 20 times. A later analysis grouped co-occurring TCRs with DBSCAN, adding TCRdist sequence similarity when clustering within HLA-allele-positive subsets. Repertoires with fewer than 30,000 or more than 120,000 public chains, plus five repertoires with anomalous nucleotide sharing, were excluded from co-occurrence clustering. Imported from immuneACCESS, the table was reduced by TCRdb to in-frame sequences with V and J called. These copies leave out some clones; in studies compared against another copy, an unresolved V gene accounts for under half, and the cause of the remainder is not known. V and J calls and clone size are those listed in that table; D and trimming were worked out from the DNA. The sample data list under 85,000 clones, and around 80% of these were observed just once. The ten most abundant clones make up about 4.5% of the sample.

The CDR3 covers 14 residues, taking in both the cysteine and the phenylalanine. Of all the DNA, just the CDR3 is kept, 42 bases in frame from base 1. From the germline V gene (reference sequence), CDR1 is PRHDT and CDR2 is FYEKMQ. Clipping removes 6 bases from V and 5 bases from J, with 10 as the unmatched junction base count. As regards this clone: No antigen is known for it. Per-base qualities were not stored, and no clone one base away is much larger.

The chain uses TRBV13 and TRBJ2-7, with TRBD1 identical over 7 junction bases. Source material: PBMCs. The sequence came from a woman in her twenties or thirties in good health and CMV-seronegative. The CDR3 region: CASRTGTETDEQYF. The DNA sequence reads TGTGCCAGCAGGACCGGGACAGAAACCGACGAGCAGTACTTC. Where the CDR3 stops, the reference TRBV13 and TRBJ2-7 genes take over; the full variable domain is AAGVIQSPRHLIKEKRETATLKCYPIPRHDTVYWYQQGPGQDPQFLISFYEKMQSDKGSIPDRFSAQQFSDYHSELNMSSLELGDSALYFCASRTGTETDEQYFGPGTRLTVT.